This section outlines one T cell receptor (beta chain) sequence together with its context. The sample comes from a study of graft-versus-host responses after intestinal transplantation. With 3 bases removed from V and 7 bases from J, the gap between germline ends came to 2 bases. Germline V gene lookup returns CDR1 SGHAT and CDR2 FQNNGV. The CDR3 loop spans 10 amino acids. The method was immunoSEQ multiplex PCR; TCRdb's version includes in-frame clones alone and lacks a portion of them. The data contain approximately 32,000 clones, more than 90% of them singletons. Sequencing was performed on PBMCs, taken 16 days after intestinal transplant. This chain uses TRBV11-2 with TRBJ2-3; no reliable D call. The source is a human patient who received an intestinal transplant, so some T cells may come from the graft donor. The DNA of the CDR3 is TGTGCCAGCAGCTTGAATACGCAGTATTTT. Translating it yields CASSLNTQYF.